The source of this T cell receptor beta chain is a study of blood T cells in healthy people across ages. Through a sample-barcoded 5' primer and a J-beta primer mix, a second PCR was run for roughly 6 to 11 cycles. A single record per CDR3 protein comes from TCRdb applying MiXCR to the 5' RACE reads. The sample has approximately 800,000 distinct CDR3 sequences, 35% to 50% seen once. Russia was home to the donors, healthy Caucasian individuals aged roughly 6 to 100. The sample, 7.5 to 10 milliliters of peripheral blood, was drawn from each donor. For this clonotype: What it binds is not known.

Findings and caveats of the study: Higher diversity and more naive CD4+ cells were features of long-lived donors, compared to aged donors.

The CDR3 covers 15 residues. The V end was cut by 5 bases, the J end by 7 bases, with 17 bases between. This chain connects TRBV12-3 or TRBV12-4 to TRBJ1-4; perhaps TRBD1 as D (5 bases). Source material: blood. The clonotype was recovered from a man at least 80 years old in good health. Written as DNA, the CDR3 is TGTGCCAGCAGTCCCCCAGGGACGGCGGCTGAAAAACTGTTTTTT. Its protein is CASSPPGTAAEKLFF.